The following is a T cell receptor (beta chain) sequence with its context. What it binds is not known. A much larger clonotype is one base distant, so this may be a read error. These data originate in a study of tumor and adjacent non-tumor tissue in lung cancer. Overall study: Patients comprised 12 adenocarcinoma, 2 squamous cell carcinoma and 1 small cell lung cancer.

The library came from three nested PCR rounds adapted from ARM-PCR protocols. In TCRdb, the multiplex PCR reads were re-called with MiXCR into one record per CDR3 protein. The sample records around 76,000 distinct CDR3 sequences, over 65% being singletons. Broader study findings: Compared with tumor, normal lung showed significantly lower TCR diversity. Patients with more diverse tumor TCRs had worse survival.

This CDR3 contains 16 residues. Trimming took 5 bases from V and 5 from J; bases not matched to a gene: 13. No cell sorting was done before RNA was extracted from the tissue. Distant lung tissue was collected more than 3 cm away from the tumor edge. Newly diagnosed lung cancer patients had thoracic surgery in China, August–late 2014, without prior chemotherapy. The sample consisted of distant non-tumor lung tissue. The receptor was derived from a man between 65 and 85 years old with non-small cell lung cancer. The chain employs TRBV12-3 or TRBV12-4 and TRBJ2-7, with TRBD1 matching 9 bases. CDR3 residues: CASSPSRDRAFHEQYF. In DNA form, the CDR3 reads TGTGCCAGCAGTCCGAGCCGGGACAGGGCATTCCACGAGCAGTACTTC.